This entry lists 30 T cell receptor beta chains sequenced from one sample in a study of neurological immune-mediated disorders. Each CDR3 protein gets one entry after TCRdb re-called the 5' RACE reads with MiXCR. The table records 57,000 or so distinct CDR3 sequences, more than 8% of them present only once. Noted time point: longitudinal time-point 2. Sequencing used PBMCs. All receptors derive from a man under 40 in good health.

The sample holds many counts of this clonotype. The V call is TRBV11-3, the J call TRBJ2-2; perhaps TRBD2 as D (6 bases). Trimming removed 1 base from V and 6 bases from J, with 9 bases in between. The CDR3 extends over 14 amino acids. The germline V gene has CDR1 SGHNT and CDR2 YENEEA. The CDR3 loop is CASSLVGGAGELFF. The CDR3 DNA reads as TGTGCCAGCAGCTTAGTAGGAGGGGCCGGGGAGCTGTTTTTT.

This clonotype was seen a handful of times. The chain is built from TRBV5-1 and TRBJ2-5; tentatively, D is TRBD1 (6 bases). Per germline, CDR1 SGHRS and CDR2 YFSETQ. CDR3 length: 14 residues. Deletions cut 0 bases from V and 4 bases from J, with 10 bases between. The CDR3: CASSLAGVGETQYF. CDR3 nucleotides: TGCGCCAGCAGCTTGGCAGGGGTGGGAGAGACCCAGTACTTC. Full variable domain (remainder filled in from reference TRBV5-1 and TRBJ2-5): KAGVTQTPRYLIKTRGQQVTLSCSPISGHRSVSWYQQTPGQGLQFLFEYFSETQRNKGNFPGRFSGRQFSNSRSEMNVSTLELGDSALYLCASSLAGVGETQYFGPGTRLLVL.

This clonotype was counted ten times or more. The CDR3 spells CASSLQGAGSGANVLTF. DNA of the CDR3: TGCGCCAGCAGCCTCCAGGGCGCAGGTTCTGGGGCCAACGTCCTGACTTTC. The J gene is TRBJ2-6, the V gene TRBV5-1; D possibly corresponds to TRBD1 (5 bases). The CDR3 has 17 residues. CDR1 and CDR2 (germline): SGHRS, YFSETQ. The V gene lost 4 bases and the J gene lost 1 base, with 15 bases spanning the gap.

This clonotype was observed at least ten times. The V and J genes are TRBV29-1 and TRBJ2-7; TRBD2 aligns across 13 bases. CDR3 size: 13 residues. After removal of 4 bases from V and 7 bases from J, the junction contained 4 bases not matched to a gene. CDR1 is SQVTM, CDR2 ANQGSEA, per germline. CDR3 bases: TGCAGCGTTGGACTAGCGGGAGGCCGGGAGCAGTACTTC. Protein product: CSVGLAGGREQYF.

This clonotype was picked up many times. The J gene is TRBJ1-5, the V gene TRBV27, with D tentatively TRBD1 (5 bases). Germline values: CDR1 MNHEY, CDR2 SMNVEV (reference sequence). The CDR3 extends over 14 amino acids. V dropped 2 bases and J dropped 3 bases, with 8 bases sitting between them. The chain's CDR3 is CASSLPGPNQPQHF. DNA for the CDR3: TGTGCCAGCAGTTTACCAGGGCCCAATCAGCCCCAGCATTTT.

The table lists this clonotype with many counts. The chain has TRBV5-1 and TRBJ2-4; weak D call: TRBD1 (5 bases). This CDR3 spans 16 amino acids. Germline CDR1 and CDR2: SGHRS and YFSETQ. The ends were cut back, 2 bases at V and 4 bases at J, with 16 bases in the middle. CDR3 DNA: TGCGCCAGCAGCTTCGACCGACAGCGAGGAAAAAACATTCAGTACTTC. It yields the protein CASSFDRQRGKNIQYF.

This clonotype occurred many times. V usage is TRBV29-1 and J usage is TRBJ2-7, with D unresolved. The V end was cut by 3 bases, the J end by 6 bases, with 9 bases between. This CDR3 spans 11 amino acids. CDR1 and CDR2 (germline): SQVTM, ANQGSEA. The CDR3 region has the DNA TGCAGCGTTGACCAGCTGGGCGAGCAGTACTTC. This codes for CSVDQLGEQYF.

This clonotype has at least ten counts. CDR3 in DNA: TGTGCCAGCAGCTTAGATCCAGGGAATGAAAAACTGTTTTTT. Translation gives CASSLDPGNEKLFF. The genes are TRBV7-2 and TRBJ1-4, with D possibly being TRBD1 (5 bases). The germline V gene has CDR1 SGHTA and CDR2 FQGNSA. Trimming stripped 1 base from V and 5 bases from J, with 8 bases between. The CDR3 loop spans 14 amino acids.

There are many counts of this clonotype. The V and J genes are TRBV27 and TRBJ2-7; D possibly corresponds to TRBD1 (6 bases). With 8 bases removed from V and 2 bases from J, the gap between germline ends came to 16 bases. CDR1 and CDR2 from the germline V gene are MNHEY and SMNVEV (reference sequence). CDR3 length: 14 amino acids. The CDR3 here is CASGETGSPYEQYF. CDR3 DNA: TGTGCCAGCGGGGAAACAGGGTCCCCCTACGAGCAGTACTTC.

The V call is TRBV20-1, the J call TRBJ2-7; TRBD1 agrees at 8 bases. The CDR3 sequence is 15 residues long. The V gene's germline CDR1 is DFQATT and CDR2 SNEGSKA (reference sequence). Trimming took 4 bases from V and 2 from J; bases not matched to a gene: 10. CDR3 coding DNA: TGCAGTGCTACGGACAGGGTAGTTCCTACCTACGAGCAGTACTTC. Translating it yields CSATDRVVPTYEQYF.

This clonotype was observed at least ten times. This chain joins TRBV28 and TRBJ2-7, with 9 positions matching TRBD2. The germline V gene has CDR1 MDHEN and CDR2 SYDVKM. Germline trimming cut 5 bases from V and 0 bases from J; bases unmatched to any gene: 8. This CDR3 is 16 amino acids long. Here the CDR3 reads CASSLAGLPDSYEQYF. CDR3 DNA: TGTGCCAGCAGTCTAGCGGGACTTCCCGACTCCTACGAGCAGTACTTC.

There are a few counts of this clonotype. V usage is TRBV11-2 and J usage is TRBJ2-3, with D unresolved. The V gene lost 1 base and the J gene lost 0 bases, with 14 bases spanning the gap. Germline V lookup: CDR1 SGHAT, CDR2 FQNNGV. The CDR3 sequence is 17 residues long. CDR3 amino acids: CASSLGAAGTSTDTQYF. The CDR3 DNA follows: TGTGCCAGCAGCTTAGGGGCGGCCGGTACTAGCACAGATACGCAGTATTTT.

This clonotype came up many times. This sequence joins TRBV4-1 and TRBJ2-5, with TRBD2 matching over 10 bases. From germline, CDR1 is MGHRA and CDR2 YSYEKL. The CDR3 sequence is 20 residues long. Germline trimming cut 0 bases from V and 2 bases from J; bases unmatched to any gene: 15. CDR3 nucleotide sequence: TGCGCCAGCAGCCAAGATGGCCAAGATAGGGCTAGCGGGAGACAAGAGACCCAGTACTTC. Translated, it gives CASSQDGQDRASGRQETQYF.

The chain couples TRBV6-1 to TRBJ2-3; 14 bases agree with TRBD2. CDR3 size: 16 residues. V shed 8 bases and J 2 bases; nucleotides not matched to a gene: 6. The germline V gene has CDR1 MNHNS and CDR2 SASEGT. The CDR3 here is CASGGGLAGVTDTQYF. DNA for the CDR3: TGTGCCAGCGGGGGGGGACTAGCGGGAGTCACAGATACGCAGTATTTT.

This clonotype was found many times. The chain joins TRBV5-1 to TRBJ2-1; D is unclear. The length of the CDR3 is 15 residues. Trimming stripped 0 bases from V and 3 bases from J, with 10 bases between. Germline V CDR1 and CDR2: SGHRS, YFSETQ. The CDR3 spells CASSLELGDYNEQFF. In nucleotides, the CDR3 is TGCGCCAGCAGCTTGGAACTCGGCGACTACAATGAGCAGTTCTTC.

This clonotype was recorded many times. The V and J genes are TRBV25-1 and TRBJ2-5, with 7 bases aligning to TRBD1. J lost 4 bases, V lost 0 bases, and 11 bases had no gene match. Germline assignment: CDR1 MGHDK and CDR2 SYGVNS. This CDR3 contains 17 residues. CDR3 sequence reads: CASSEYYGQASRETQYF. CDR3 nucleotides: TGTGCCAGCAGTGAATACTATGGACAGGCCAGCCGAGAGACCCAGTACTTC.

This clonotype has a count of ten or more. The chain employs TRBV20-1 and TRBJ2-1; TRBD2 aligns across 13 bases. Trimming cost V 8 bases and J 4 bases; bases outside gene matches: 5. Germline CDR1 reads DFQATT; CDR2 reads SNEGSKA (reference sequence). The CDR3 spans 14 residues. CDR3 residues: CSPRLAGGYNEQFF. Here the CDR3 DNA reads TGCAGTCCAAGACTAGCGGGAGGTTACAATGAGCAGTTCTTC.

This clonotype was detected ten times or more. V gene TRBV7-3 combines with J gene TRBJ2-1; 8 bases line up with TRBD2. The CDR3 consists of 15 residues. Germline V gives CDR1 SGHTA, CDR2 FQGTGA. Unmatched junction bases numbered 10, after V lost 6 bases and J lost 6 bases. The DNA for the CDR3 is TGTGCCAGCAGAAGACAAGCGGGAGTGGGCAATGAGCAGTTCTTC. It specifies CASRRQAGVGNEQFF.

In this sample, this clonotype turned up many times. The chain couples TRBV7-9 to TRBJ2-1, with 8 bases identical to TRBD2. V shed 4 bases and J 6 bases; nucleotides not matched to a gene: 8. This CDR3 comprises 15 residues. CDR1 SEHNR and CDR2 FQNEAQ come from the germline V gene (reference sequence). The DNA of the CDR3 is TGTGCCAGCAGCTCCTTAAGCGGGAGCGGCAATGAGCAGTTCTTC. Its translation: CASSSLSGSGNEQFF.

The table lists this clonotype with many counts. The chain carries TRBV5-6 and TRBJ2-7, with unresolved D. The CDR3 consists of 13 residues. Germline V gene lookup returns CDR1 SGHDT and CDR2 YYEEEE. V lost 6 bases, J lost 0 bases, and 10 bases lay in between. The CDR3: CASMISSSYEQYF. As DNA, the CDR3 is TGTGCCAGCATGATATCCAGCTCCTACGAGCAGTACTTC.

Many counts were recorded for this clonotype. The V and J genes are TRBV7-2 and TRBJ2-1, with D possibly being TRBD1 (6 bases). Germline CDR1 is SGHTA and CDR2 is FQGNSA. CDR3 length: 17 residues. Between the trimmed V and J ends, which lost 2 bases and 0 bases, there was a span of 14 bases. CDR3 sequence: CASSLTDSLSSYNEQFF. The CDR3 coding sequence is TGTGCCAGCAGCTTAACGGACAGTCTTAGCTCCTACAATGAGCAGTTCTTC.

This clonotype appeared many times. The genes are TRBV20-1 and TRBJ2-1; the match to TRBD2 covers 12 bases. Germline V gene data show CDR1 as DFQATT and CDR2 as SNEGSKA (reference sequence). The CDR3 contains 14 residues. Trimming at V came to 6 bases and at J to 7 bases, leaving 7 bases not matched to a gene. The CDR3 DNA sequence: TGCAGTGCCCAACTAGCGGGAGGTACAAATGAGCAGTTCTTC. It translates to CSAQLAGGTNEQFF.

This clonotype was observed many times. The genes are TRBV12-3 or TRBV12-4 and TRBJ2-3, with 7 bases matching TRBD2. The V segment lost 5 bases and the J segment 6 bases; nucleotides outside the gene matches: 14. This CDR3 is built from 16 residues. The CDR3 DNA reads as TGTGCCAGCAGTCCGGGACTACTCAACTTTGGGGATACGCAGTATTTT. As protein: CASSPGLLNFGDTQYF.

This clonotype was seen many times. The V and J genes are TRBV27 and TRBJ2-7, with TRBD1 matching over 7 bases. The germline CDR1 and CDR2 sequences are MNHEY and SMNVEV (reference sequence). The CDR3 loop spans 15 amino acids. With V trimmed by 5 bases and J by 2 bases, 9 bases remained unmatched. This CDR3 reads CASSKSRGFPYEQYF. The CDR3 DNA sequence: TGTGCCAGCAGTAAGAGCAGGGGGTTCCCCTACGAGCAGTACTTC.

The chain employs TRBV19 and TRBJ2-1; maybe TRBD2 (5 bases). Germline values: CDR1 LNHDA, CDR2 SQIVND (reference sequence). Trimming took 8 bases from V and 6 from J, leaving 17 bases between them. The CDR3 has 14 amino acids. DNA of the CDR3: TGTGCCAGTCAGGCGGGCAGAAACCTCAATGAGCAGTTCTTC. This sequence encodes CASQAGRNLNEQFF.

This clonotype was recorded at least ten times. The CDR3 loop reads CASSLAGRVDNEQFF. Written as DNA, the CDR3 is TGCGCCAGCAGCTTGGCGGGCAGGGTCGACAATGAGCAGTTCTTC. The chain recombines TRBV5-1 with TRBJ2-1, with a tentative D call TRBD1 (5 bases). The CDR3 contains 15 residues. Between the trimmed V and J ends, which lost 0 bases and 5 bases, there was a span of 12 bases. Germline V gives CDR1 SGHRS, CDR2 YFSETQ. Full variable domain (outside the CDR3, taken from reference TRBV5-1 and TRBJ2-1): KAGVTQTPRYLIKTRGQQVTLSCSPISGHRSVSWYQQTPGQGLQFLFEYFSETQRNKGNFPGRFSGRQFSNSRSEMNVSTLELGDSALYLCASSLAGRVDNEQFFGPGTRLTVL.

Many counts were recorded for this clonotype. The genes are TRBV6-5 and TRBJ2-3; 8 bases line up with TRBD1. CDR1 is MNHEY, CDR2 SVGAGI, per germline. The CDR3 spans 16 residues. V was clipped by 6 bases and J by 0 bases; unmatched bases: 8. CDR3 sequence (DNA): TGTGCCAGCAGCCCCCGCAGGGGGCTAAGCACAGATACGCAGTATTTT. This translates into CASSPRRGLSTDTQYF.

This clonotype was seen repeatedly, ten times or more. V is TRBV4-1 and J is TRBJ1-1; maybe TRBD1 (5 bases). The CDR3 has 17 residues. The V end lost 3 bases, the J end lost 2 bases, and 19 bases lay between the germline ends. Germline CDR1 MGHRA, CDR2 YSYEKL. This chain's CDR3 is CASSQPVRDRFNTEAFF. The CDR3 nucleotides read TGCGCCAGCAGCCAGCCCGTGAGGGACCGATTCAACACTGAAGCTTTCTTT.

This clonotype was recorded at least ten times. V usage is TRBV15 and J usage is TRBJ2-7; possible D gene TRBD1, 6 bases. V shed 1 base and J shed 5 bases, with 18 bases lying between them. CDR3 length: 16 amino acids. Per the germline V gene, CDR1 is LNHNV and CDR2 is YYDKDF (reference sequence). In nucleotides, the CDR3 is TGTGCCACCAGCAGAGCGGGACACAGAGACTGGGACGAGCAGTACTTC. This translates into CATSRAGHRDWDEQYF.

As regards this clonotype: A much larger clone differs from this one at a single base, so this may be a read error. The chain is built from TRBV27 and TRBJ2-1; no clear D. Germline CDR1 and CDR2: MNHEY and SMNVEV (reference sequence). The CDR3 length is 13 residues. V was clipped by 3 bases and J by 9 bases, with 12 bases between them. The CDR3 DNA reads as TGTGCCAGCAGTTTCCAAAATGGTAGTGAGCAGTTCTTC. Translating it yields CASSFQNGSEQFF.